The 2 T cell receptor beta chains below all came from one sample that was sequenced in a study of a mutant IDH1 vaccine in newly diagnosed glioma. The data were produced by immunoSEQ multiplex PCR, yet TCRdb's version contains in-frame clones alone and is incomplete. The sample lists 15,000 or so clones; roughly 95% were seen once. The sample's time point: baseline, week 1 (first vaccination visit). As for treatment: pre-vaccination baseline after standard-of-care therapy. The sequences come from peripheral blood mononuclear cells (PBMCs), collected from a glioma patient treated with radiotherapy, temozolomide or both. Source of these receptors: a woman between 18 and 29 years old with glioma. Some clones in this sample may be carry-over from other donors' samples.

The chain combines TRBV4-1 with TRBJ2-1; a weak D match, TRBD1 (6 bases). Germline values: CDR1 MGHRA, CDR2 YSYEKL. This CDR3 region has 14 residues. Trimming took 7 bases from V and 3 from J, leaving 13 bases between them. Here the CDR3 reads CASTNRDGYNEQFF. CDR3 DNA sequence: TGCGCCAGCACAAACAGGGACGGCTACAATGAGCAGTTCTTC.

This sequence joins TRBV11-3 and TRBJ2-7; TRBD1 agrees at 9 bases. The V gene's germline CDR1 is SGHNT and CDR2 YENEEA. V lost 2 bases and J lost 3; bases outside the gene matches: 5. The CDR3 runs 15 residues. The CDR3 nucleotides read TGTGCCAGCAGCTTACCGTGGACAGGGGTCTACGAGCAGTACTTC. This translates into CASSLPWTGVYEQYF.